These 4 T cell receptor beta chains originate from one sample sequenced in a study of control samples from healthy donors and cancer patients. Assay: immunoSEQ multiplex PCR; the TCRdb copy retains only in-frame clones and omits some. The profile shows 70,000 to 100,000 clones, 91% of them singletons. Material: blood. The receptors originated from a man over 45 in good health.

The chain recombines TRBV7-8 with TRBJ2-1; 14 positions agree with TRBD2. The CDR3 has 16 amino acids. CDR1 and CDR2 (germline): SGHVS, FQNEAQ. Unmatched junction bases numbered 5, after V lost 5 bases and J lost 5 bases. CDR3 bases: TGTGCCAGCAGCCCGACGGGACTAGCGGGGGACAATGAGCAGTTCTTC. Translated: CASSPTGLAGDNEQFF.

Regarding this clone: Other nucleotide sequences in the sample specify the same CDR3. The CDR3 DNA reads TGTGCCAGTAGTATAGGGGGGGCAAACACTGAAGCTTTCTTT. It yields the protein CASSIGGANTEAFF. The J gene is TRBJ1-1, the V gene TRBV19; weak D call: TRBD1 (6 bases). V lost 1 base, J lost 2 bases, and 8 bases lay in between. The length of the CDR3 is 14 residues. Germline CDR1 and CDR2: LNHDA and SQIVND (reference sequence). Complete variable domain (other parts from reference TRBV19 and TRBJ1-1): DGGITQSPKYLFRKEGQNVTLSCEQNLNHDAMYWYRQDPGQGLRLIYYSQIVNDFQKGDIAEGYSVSREKKESFPLTVTSAQKNPTAFYLCASSIGGANTEAFFGQGTRLTVV.

The chain employs TRBV2 and TRBJ1-5; 8 bases agree with TRBD1. J gave up 8 bases and V 6 bases, and 12 bases lay outside the gene matches. CDR1 and CDR2 from the germline V gene are SNHLY and FYNNEI. This CDR3 comprises 15 residues. The CDR3 DNA reads TGTGCCAGCAGCTCAGGTGACAGGGGCGGTGAGCCCCAGCATTTT. Its protein is CASSSGDRGGEPQHF.

This CDR3 is CASSRTGVDTDTQYF. In DNA, the CDR3 is TGTGCCAGCAGTAGGACAGGGGTTGACACAGATACGCAGTATTTT. V is TRBV9 and J is TRBJ2-3; 9 bases map to TRBD1. The trim removed 5 bases at V and 2 bases at J, leaving 6 bases unmatched. Germline-derived CDR1 and CDR2 are SGDLS and YYNGEE. CDR3 size: 15 residues.